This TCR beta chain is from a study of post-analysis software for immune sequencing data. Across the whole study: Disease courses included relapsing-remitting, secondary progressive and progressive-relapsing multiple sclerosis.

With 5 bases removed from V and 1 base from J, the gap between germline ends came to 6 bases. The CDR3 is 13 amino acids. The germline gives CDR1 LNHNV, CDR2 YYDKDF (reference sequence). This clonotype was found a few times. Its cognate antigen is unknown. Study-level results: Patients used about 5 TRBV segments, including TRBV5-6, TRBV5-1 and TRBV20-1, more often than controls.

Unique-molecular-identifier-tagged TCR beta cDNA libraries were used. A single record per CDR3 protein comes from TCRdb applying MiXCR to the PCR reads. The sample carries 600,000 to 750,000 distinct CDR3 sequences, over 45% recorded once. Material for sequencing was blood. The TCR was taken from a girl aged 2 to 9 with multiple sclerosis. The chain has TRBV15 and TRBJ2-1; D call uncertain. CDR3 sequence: CATSGSSYNEQFF. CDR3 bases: TGTGCCACCAGCGGCAGTTCCTACAATGAGCAGTTCTTC.